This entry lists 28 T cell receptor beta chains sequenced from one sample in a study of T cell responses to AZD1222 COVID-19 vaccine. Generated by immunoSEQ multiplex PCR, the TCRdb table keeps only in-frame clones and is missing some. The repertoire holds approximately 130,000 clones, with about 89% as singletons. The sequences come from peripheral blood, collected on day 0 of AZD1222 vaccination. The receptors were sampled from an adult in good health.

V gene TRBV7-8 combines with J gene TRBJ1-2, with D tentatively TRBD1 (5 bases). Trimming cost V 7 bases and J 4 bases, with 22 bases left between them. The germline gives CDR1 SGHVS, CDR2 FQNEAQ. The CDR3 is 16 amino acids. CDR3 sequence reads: CASTLSQGAVIYGYTF. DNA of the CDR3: TGTGCCAGCACCCTGTCCCAGGGTGCGGTGATCTATGGCTACACCTTC.

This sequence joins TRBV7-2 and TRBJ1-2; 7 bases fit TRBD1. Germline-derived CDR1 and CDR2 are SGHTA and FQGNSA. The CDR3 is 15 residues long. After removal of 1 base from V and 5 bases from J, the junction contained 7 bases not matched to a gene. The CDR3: CASSLDSGRGYGYTF. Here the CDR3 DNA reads TGTGCCAGCAGCTTAGACTCGGGCAGGGGGTATGGCTACACCTTC.

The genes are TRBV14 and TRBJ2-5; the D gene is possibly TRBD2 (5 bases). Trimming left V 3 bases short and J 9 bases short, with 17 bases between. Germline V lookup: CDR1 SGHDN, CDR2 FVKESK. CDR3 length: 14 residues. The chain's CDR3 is CASSQGGQATAQYF. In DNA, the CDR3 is TGTGCCAGCAGCCAGGGCGGGCAGGCAACGGCCCAGTACTTC.

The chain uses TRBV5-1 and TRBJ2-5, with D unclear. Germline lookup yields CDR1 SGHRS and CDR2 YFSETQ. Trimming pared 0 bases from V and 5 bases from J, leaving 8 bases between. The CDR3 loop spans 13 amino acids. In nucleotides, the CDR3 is TGCGCCAGCAGCTTGGCCCCTCGGGAGACCCAGTACTTC. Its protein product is CASSLAPRETQYF. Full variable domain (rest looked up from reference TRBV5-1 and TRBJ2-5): KAGVTQTPRYLIKTRGQQVTLSCSPISGHRSVSWYQQTPGQGLQFLFEYFSETQRNKGNFPGRFSGRQFSNSRSEMNVSTLELGDSALYLCASSLAPRETQYFGPGTRLLVL.

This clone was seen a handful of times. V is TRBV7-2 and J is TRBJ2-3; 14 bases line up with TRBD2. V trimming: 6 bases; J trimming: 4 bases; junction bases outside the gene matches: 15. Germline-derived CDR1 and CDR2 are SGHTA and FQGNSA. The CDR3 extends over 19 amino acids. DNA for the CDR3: TGTGCCAGCAGTTATACCGGGACTAGCGGGAGTTTAGGGGCAGATACGCAGTATTTT. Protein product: CASSYTGTSGSLGADTQYF.

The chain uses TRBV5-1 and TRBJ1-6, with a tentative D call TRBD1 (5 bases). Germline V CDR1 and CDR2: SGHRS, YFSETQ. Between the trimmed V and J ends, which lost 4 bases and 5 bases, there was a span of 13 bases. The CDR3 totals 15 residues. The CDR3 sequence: CASSATGQNNSPLHF. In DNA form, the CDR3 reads TGCGCCAGCAGCGCCACAGGACAAAATAATTCACCCCTCCACTTT.

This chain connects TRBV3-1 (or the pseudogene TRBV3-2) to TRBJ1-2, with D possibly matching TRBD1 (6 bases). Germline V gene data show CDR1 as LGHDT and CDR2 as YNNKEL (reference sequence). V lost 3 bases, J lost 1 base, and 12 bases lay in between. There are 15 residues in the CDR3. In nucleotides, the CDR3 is TGTGCCAGCAGCCACCTCGGACAGCTTAACTATGGCTACACCTTC. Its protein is CASSHLGQLNYGYTF.

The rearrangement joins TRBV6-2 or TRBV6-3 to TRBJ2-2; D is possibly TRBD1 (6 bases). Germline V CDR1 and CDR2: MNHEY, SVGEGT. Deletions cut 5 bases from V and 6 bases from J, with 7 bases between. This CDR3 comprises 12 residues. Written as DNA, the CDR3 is TGTGCCAGCAGTGACAGGTCCGGGGAGCTGTTTTTT. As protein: CASSDRSGELFF.

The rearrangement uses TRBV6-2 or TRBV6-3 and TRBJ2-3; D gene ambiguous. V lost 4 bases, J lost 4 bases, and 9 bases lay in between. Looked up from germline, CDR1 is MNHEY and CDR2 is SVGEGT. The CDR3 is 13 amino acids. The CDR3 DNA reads TGTGCCAGCAGTTTAATAGTCGCAGATACGCAGTATTTT. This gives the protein CASSLIVADTQYF.

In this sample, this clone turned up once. CDR3 coding DNA: TGTGCCAGCAGCCAAGGGACAGTCTTCTCGCGTAATGAAGCTTTCTTT. Its protein product is CASSQGTVFSRNEAFF. The chain links TRBV14 to TRBJ1-1, with D possibly TRBD1 on 6 matching bases. Trimming removed 1 base from V and 7 bases from J, with 19 bases in between. Germline-derived CDR1 and CDR2 are SGHDN and FVKESK. The CDR3 is 16 amino acids. Full variable domain (remainder filled in from reference TRBV14 and TRBJ1-1): EAGVTQFPSHSVIEKGQTVTLRCDPISGHDNLYWYRRVMGKEIKFLLHFVKESKQDESGMPNNRFLAERTGGTYSTLKVQPAELEDSGVYFCASSQGTVFSRNEAFFGQGTRLTVV.

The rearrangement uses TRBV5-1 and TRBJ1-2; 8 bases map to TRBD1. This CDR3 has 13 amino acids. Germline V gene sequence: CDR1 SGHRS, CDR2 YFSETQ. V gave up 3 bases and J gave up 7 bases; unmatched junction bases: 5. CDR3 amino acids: CASSYQGARGYTF. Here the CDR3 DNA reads TGCGCCAGCAGCTATCAGGGGGCGCGTGGCTACACCTTC.

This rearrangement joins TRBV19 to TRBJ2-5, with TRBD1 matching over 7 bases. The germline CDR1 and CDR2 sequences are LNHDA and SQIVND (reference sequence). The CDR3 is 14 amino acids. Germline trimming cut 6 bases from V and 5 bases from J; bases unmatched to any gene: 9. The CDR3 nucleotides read TGTGCCAGTAGCCCGGGACAGCTGGGTGAGACCCAGTACTTC. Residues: CASSPGQLGETQYF.

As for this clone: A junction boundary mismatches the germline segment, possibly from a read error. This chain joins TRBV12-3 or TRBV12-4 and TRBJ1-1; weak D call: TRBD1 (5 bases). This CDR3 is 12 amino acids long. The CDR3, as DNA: TGTGCCAGCAGCATGTGGGGCACCACCTGTATCTTT. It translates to CASSMWGTTCIF.

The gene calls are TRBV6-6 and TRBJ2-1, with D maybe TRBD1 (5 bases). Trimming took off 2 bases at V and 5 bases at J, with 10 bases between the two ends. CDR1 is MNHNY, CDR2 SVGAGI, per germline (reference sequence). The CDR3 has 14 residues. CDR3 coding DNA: TGTGCCAGCAGTTACGTAGAAGGGGACAATGAGCAGTTCTTC. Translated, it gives CASSYVEGDNEQFF.

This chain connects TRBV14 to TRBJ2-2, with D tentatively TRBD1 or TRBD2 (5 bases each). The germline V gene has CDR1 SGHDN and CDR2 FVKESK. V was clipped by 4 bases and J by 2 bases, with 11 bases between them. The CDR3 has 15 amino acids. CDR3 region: CASSRGRGNTGELFF. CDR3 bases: TGTGCCAGCAGCCGGGGGAGAGGCAACACCGGGGAGCTGTTTTTT.

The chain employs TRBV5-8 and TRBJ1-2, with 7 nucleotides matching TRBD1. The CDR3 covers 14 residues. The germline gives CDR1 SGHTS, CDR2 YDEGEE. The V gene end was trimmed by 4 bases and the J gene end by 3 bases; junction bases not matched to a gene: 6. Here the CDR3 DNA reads TGTGCCAGCAGCGAACGGACAGGAGACTATGGCTACACCTTC. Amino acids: CASSERTGDYGYTF.

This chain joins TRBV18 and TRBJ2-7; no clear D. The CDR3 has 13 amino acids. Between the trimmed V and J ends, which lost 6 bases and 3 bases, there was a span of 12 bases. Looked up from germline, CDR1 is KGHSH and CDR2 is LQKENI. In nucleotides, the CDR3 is TGTGCCAGCTCTCTTGGCTACTTCTACGAGCAGTACTTC. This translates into CASSLGYFYEQYF.

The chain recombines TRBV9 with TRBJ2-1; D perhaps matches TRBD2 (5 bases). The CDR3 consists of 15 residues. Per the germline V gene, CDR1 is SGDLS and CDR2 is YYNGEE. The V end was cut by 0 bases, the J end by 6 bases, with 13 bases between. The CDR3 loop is CASSVAERSGNEQFF. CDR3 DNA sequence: TGTGCCAGCAGCGTAGCCGAGCGGTCGGGCAATGAGCAGTTCTTC.

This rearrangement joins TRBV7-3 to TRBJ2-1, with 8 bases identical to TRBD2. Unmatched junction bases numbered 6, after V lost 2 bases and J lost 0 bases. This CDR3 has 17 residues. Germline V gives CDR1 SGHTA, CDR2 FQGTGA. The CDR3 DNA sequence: TGTGCCAGCAGCTTAGAACCAAGCGGGAGCTCCTACAATGAGCAGTTCTTC. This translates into CASSLEPSGSSYNEQFF. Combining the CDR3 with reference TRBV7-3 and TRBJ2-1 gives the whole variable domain GAGVSQTPSNKVTEKGKYVELRCDPISGHTALYWYRQSLGQGPEFLIYFQGTGAADDSGLPNDRFFAVRPEGSVSTLKIQRTERGDSAVYLCASSLEPSGSSYNEQFFGPGTRLTVL.

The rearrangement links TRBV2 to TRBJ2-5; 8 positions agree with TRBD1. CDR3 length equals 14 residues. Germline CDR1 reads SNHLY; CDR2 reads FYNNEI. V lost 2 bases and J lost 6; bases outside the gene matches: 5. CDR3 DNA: TGTGCCAGCAGTGAACGGACAGGGCTTAAGACCCAGTACTTC. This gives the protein CASSERTGLKTQYF.

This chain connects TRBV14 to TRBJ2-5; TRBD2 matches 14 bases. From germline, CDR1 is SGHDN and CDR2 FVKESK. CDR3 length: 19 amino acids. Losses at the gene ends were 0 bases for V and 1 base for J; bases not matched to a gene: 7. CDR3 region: CASSQDKTSGGVPQETQYF. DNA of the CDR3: TGTGCCAGCAGCCAAGATAAGACTAGCGGGGGGGTACCCCAAGAGACCCAGTACTTC. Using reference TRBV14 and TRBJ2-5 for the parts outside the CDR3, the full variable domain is EAGVTQFPSHSVIEKGQTVTLRCDPISGHDNLYWYRRVMGKEIKFLLHFVKESKQDESGMPNNRFLAERTGGTYSTLKVQPAELEDSGVYFCASSQDKTSGGVPQETQYFGPGTRLLVL.

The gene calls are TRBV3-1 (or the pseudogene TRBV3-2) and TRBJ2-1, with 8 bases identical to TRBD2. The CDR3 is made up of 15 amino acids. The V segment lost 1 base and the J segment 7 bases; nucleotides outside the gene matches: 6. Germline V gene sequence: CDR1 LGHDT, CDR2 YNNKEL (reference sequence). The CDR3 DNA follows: TGTGCCAGCAGCCAAGGCGGCGGGAGGTCTAATGAGCAGTTCTTC. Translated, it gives CASSQGGGRSNEQFF.

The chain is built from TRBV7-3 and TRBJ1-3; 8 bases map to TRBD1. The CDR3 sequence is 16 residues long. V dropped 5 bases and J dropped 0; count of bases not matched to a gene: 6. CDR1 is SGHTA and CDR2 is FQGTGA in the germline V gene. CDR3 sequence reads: CASSLTGVVSGNTIYF. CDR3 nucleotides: TGTGCCAGCAGCCTGACAGGGGTCGTCTCTGGAAACACCATATATTTT.

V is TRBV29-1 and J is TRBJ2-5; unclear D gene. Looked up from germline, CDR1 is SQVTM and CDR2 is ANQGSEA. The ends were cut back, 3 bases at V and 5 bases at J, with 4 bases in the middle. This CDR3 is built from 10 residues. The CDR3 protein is CSVDWETQYF. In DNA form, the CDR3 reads TGCAGCGTTGATTGGGAGACCCAGTACTTC. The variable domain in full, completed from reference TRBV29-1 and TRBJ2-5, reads SAVISQKPSRDICQRGTSLTIQCQVDSQVTMMFWYRQQPGQSLTLIATANQGSEATYESGFVIDKFPISRPNLTFSTLTVSNMSPEDSSIYLCSVDWETQYFGPGTRLLVL.

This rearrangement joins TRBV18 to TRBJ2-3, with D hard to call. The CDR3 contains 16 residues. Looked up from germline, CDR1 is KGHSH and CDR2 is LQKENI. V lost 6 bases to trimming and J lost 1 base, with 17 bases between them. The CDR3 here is CASSSLQEFRTDTQYF. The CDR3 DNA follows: TGTGCCAGCTCGTCACTGCAGGAGTTTCGCACAGATACGCAGTATTTT.

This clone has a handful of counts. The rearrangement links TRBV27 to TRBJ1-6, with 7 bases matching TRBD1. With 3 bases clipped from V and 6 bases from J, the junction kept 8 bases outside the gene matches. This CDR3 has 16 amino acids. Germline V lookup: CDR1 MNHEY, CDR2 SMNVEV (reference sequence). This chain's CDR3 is CASSFLLRDSNSPLHF. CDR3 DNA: TGTGCCAGCAGTTTTCTACTCCGGGACAGTAATTCACCCCTCCACTTT.

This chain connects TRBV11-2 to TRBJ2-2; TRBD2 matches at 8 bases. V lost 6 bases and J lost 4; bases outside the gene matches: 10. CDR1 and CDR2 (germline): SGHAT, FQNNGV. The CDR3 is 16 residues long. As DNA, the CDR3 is TGTGCCAGCAGGTATCTGCGGGAGGTTAGCACCGGGGAGCTGTTTTTT. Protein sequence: CASRYLREVSTGELFF.

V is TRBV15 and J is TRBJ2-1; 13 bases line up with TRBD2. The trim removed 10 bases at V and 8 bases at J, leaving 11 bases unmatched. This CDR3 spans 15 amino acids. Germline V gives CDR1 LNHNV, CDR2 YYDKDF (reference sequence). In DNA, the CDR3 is TGTGCCATTCGGACTAGCGGGAGCCCCTCCGATGAGCAGTTCTTC. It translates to CAIRTSGSPSDEQFF.